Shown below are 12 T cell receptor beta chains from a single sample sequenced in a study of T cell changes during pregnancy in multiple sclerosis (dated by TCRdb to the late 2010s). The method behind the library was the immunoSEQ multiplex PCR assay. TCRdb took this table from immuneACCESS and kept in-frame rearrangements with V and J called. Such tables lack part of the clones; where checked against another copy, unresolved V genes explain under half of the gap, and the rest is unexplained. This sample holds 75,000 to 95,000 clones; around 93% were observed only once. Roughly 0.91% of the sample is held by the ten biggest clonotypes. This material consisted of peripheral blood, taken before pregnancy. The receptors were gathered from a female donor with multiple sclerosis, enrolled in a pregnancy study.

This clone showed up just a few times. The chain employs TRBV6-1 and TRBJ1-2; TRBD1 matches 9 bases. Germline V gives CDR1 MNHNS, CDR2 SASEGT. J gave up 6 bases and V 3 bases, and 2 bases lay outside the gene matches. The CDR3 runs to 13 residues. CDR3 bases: TGTGCCAGCAGTGATGGGACAGGGCATGGCTACACCTTC. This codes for CASSDGTGHGYTF.

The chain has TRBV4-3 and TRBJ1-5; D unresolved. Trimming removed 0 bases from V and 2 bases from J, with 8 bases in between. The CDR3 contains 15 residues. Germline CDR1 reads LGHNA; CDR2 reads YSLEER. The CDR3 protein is CASSQERVGNQPQHF. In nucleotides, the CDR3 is TGCGCCAGCAGCCAAGAGAGAGTCGGCAATCAGCCCCAGCATTTT.

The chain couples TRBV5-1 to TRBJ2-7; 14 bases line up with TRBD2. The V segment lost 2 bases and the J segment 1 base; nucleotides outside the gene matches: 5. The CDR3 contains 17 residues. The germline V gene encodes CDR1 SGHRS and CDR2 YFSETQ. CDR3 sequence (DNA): TGCGCCAGCAGCTTTACAGGACTAGCGGGGGGATCCTACGAGCAGTACTTC. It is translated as CASSFTGLAGGSYEQYF.

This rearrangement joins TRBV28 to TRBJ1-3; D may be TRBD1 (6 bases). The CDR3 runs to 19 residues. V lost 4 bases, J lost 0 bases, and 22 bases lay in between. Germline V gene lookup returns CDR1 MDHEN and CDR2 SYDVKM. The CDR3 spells CASSSAGATVKSSGNTIYF. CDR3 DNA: TGTGCCAGCAGTTCAGCAGGGGCGACAGTAAAGAGCTCTGGAAACACCATATATTTT. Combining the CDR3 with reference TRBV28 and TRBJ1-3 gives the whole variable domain DVKVTQSSRYLVKRTGEKVFLECVQDMDHENMFWYRQDPGLGLRLIYFSYDVKMKEKGDIPEGYSVSREKKERFSLILESASTNQTSMYLCASSSAGATVKSSGNTIYFGEGSWLTVV.

CDR3 bases: TGCGCCAGCAGCGTAGGGGATAACACCGGGGAGCTGTTTTTT. Protein product: CASSVGDNTGELFF. This rearrangement joins TRBV4-3 to TRBJ2-2, with a possible D match to TRBD1 (5 bases). From germline, CDR1 is LGHNA and CDR2 YSLEER. With 5 bases removed from V and 2 bases from J, the gap between germline ends came to 9 bases. This CDR3 has 14 residues.

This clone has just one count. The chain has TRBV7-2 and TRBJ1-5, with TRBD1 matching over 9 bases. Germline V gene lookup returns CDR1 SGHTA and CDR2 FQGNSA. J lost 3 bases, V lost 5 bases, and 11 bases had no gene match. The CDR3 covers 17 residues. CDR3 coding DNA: TGTGCCAGCAGCCCGGGACGGGACAGGGTCATCAATCAGCCCCAGCATTTT. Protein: CASSPGRDRVINQPQHF.

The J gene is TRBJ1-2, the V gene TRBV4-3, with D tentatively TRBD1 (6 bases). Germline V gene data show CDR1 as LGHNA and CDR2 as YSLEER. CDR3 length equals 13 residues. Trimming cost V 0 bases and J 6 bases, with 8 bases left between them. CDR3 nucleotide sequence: TGCGCCAGCAGCCAAGACAGGGGAGATGGCTACACCTTC. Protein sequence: CASSQDRGDGYTF.

In nucleotides, the CDR3 is TGTGCCAGCAGCTTAGTTTTAGGGGATGGCTACACCTTC. Its protein product is CASSLVLGDGYTF. The V gene is TRBV7-8, the J gene TRBJ1-2; tentative D call: TRBD1 (5 bases). The germline CDR1 and CDR2 sequences are SGHVS and FQNEAQ. V lost 1 base, J lost 6 bases, and 9 bases lay in between. CDR3 length: 13 amino acids.

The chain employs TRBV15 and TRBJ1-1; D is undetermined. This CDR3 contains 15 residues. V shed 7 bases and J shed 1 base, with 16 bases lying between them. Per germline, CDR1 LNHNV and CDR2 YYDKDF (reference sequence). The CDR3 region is CATTPRWAANTEAFF. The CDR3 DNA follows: TGTGCCACCACCCCGCGTTGGGCAGCGAACACTGAAGCTTTCTTT.

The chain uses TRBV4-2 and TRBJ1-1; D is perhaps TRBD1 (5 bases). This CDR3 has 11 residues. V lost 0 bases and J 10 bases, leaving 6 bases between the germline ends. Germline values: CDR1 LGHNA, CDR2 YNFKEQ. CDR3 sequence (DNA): TGTGCCAGCAGCCAAGAGGGGGGAGCTTTCTTT. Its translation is CASSQEGGAFF.

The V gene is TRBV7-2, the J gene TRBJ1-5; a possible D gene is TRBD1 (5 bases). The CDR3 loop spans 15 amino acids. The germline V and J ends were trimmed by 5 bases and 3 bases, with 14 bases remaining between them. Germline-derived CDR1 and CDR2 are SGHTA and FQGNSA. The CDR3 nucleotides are TGTGCCAGCAGCCTGGCGCGGGGCTACAATCAGCCCCAGCATTTT. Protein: CASSLARGYNQPQHF.

CDR3 sequence (DNA): TGTGCCAGTCTTGCCGGGGATACGCAGTATTTT. Amino acids: CASLAGDTQYF. This chain links TRBV6-6 with TRBJ2-3, with unresolved D. The V end was cut by 9 bases, the J end by 6 bases, with 10 bases between. The CDR3 spans 11 residues. Germline V gives CDR1 MNHNY, CDR2 SVGAGI (reference sequence).